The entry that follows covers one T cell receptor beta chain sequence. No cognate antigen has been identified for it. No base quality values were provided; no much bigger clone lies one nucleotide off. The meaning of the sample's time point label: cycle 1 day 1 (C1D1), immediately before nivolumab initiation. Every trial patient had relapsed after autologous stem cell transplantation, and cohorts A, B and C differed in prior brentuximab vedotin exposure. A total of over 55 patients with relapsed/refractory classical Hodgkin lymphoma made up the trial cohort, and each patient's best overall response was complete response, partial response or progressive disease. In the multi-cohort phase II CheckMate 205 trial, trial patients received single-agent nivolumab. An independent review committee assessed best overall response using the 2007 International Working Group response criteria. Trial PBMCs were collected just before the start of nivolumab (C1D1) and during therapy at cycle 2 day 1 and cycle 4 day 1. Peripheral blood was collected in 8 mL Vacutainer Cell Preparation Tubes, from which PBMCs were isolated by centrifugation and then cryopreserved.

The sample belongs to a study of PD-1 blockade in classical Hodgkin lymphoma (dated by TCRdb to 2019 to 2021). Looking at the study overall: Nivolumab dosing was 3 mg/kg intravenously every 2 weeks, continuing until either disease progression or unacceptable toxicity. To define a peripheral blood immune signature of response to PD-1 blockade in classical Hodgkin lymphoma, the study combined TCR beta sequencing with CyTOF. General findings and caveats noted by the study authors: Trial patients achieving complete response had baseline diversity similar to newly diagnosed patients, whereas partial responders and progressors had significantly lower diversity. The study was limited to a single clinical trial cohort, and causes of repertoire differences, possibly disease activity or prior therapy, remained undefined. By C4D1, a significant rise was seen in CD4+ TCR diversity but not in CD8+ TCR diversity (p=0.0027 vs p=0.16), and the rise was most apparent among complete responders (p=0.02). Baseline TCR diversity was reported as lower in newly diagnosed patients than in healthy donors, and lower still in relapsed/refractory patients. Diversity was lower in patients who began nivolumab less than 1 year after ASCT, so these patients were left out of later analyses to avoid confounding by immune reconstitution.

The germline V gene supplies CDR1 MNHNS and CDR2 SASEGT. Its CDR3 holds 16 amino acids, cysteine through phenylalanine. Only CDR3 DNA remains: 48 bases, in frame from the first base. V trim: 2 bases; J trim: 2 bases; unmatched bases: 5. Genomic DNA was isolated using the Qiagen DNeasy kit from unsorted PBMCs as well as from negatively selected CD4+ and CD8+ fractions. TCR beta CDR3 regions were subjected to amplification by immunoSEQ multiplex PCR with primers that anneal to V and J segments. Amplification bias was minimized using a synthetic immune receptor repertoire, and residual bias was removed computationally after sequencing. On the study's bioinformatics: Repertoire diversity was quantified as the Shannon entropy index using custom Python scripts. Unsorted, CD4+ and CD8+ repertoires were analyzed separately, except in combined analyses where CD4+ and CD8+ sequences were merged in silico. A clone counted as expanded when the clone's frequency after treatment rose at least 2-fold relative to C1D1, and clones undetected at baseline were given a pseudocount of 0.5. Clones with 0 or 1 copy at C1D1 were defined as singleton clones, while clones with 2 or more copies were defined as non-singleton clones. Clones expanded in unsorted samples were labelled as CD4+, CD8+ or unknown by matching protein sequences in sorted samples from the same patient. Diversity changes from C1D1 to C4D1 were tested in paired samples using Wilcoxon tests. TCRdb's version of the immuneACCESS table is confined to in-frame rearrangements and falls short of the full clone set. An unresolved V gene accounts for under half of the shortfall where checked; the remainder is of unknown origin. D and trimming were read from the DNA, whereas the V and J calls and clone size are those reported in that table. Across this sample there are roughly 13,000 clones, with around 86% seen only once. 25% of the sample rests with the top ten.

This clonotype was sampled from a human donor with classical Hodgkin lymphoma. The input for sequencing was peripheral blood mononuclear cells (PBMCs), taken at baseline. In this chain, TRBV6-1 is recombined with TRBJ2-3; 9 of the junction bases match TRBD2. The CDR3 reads CASSERAGGDTDTQYF. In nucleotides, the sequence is TGTGCCAGCAGTGAACGGGCGGGAGGGGACACAGATACGCAGTATTTT.